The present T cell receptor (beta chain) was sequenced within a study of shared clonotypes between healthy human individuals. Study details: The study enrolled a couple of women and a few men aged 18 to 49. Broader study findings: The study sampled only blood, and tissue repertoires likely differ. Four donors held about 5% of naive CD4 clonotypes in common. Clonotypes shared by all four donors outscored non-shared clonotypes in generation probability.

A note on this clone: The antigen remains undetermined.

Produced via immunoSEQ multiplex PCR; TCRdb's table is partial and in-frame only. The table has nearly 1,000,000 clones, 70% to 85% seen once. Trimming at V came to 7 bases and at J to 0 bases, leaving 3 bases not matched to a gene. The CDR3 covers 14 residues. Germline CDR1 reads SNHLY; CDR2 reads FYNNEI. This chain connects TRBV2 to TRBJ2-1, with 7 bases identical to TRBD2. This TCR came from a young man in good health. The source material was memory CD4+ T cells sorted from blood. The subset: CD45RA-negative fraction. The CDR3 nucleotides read TGTGCCAGCACGGCGGGAGACTCCTACAATGAGCAGTTCTTC. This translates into CASTAGDSYNEQFF. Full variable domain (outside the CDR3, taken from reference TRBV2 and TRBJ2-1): EPEVTQTPSHQVTQMGQEVILRCVPISNHLYFYWYRQILGQKVEFLVSFYNNEISEKSEIFDDQFSVERPDGSNFTLKIRSTKLEDSAMYFCASTAGDSYNEQFFGPGTRLTVL.